The 6 T cell receptor beta chains in this list originate from one sample, sequenced in a study of shared clonotypes between healthy human individuals (dated by TCRdb to 2018 to 2021). The library relied on the immunoSEQ multiplex PCR assay. The source is immuneACCESS, and TCRdb retained only in-frame sequences with V and J called. Part of the clones is not carried over; for the studies checked, unresolved V genes explain less than half of this, and the remainder is unexplained. The sample profile shows about 1.1 million clones; 70% to 80% of them were found once. Roughly 0.9% of the sample is held by the ten biggest clonotypes. The material sequenced was memory CD4+ T cells from PBMCs. The cell subset or site label, as the study defines it: CD45RA-negative fraction. These receptors came from a man between 18 and 35 years old in good health. Some clones in this sample may be carry-over from other donors' samples.

Only a few counts were recorded for this clone. The CDR3 protein is CAWSGTGAPAALHF. The CDR3 coding sequence is TGTGCCTGGAGCGGGACAGGGGCTCCAGCAGCCCTCCACTTT. This chain joins TRBV30 and TRBJ1-6; 10 nucleotides match TRBD1. This CDR3 has 14 amino acids. After removal of 3 bases from V and 14 bases from J, the junction contained 10 bases not matched to a gene. Germline V CDR1 and CDR2: GTSNPN, SVGIG (reference sequence).

The V gene is TRBV25-1, the J gene TRBJ2-2; D might be TRBD2 (6 bases). CDR3 length equals 15 residues. The germline CDR1 and CDR2 sequences are MGHDK and SYGVNS. The V end lost 3 bases, the J end lost 1 base, and 9 bases lay between the germline ends. The DNA of the CDR3 is TGTGCCAGCAGTGAGCGGGATAAGAACACCGGGGAGCTGTTTTTT. Translating gives CASSERDKNTGELFF.

The rearrangement joins TRBV2 to TRBJ2-7; 8 bases match TRBD1. The CDR3 totals 15 residues. The ends lost 5 bases at V and 1 base at J; junction bases unmatched: 7. Germline-derived CDR1 and CDR2 are SNHLY and FYNNEI. This CDR3 reads CASSPGTGISYEQYF. CDR3 bases: TGTGCCAGCAGTCCCGGGACAGGTATTTCCTACGAGCAGTACTTC.

The chain combines TRBV4-3 with TRBJ2-3, with 7 positions matching TRBD1. Trimming cost V 4 bases and J 2 bases; bases outside gene matches: 9. CDR1 and CDR2 from the germline V gene are LGHNA and YSLEER. The CDR3 has 16 amino acids. The CDR3: CASSLDGTVLTDTQYF. DNA of the CDR3: TGCGCCAGCAGCCTAGACGGGACAGTCCTCACAGATACGCAGTATTTT.

The rearrangement joins TRBV5-8 to TRBJ1-5, with a tentative D call TRBD1 (5 bases). The V end was cut by 0 bases, the J end by 7 bases, with 17 bases between. The germline V gene encodes CDR1 SGHTS and CDR2 YDEGEE. There are 16 residues in the CDR3. CDR3 DNA sequence: TGTGCCAGCAGCTTGGTTACGGGACGGGGGGGACAGCCCCAGCATTTT. Translation gives CASSLVTGRGGQPQHF.

This chain uses TRBV28 with TRBJ1-4, with unresolved D. Germline V gives CDR1 MDHEN, CDR2 SYDVKM. Between the trimmed V and J ends, which lost 8 bases and 5 bases, there was a span of 18 bases. This CDR3 spans 15 amino acids. CDR3 residues: CASGPNTNLNEKLFF. The CDR3 DNA reads as TGTGCCAGCGGCCCAAATACGAATTTGAATGAAAAACTGTTTTTT.